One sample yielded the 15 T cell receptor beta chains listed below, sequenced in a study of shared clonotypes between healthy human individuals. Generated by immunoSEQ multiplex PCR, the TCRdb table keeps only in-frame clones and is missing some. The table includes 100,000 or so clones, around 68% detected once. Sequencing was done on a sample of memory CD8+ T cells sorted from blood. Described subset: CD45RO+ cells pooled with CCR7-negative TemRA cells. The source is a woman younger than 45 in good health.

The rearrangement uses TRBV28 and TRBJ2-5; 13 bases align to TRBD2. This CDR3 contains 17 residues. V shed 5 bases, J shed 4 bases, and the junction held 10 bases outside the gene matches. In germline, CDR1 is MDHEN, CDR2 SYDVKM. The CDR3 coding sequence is TGTGCCAGCAGTGTCTGGACTAGCGGGAGCTTTGTAGAGACCCAGTACTTC. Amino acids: CASSVWTSGSFVETQYF.

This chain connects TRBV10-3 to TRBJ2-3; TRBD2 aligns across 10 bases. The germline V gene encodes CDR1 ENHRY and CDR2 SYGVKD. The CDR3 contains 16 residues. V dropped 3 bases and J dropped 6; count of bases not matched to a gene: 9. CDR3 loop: CAISESASGSRDTQYF. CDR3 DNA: TGTGCCATCAGTGAATCTGCTAGCGGGAGTCGGGATACGCAGTATTTT.

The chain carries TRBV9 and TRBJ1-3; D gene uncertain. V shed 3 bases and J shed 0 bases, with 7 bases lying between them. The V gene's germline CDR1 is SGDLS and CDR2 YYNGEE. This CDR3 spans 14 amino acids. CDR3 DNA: TGTGCCAGCAGCGGATGGAGCTCTGGAAACACCATATATTTT. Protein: CASSGWSSGNTIYF.

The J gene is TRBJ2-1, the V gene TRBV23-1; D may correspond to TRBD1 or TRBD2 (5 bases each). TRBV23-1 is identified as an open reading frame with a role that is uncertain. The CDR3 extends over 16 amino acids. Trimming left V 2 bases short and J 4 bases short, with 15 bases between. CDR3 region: CASSQAGTHEYNEQFF. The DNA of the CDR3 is TGCGCCAGCAGTCAAGCCGGGACGCATGAATACAATGAGCAGTTCTTC.

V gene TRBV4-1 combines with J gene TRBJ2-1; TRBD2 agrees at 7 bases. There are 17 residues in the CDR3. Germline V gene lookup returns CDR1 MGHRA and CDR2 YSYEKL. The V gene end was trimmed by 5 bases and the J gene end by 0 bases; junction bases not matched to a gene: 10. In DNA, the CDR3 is TGCGCCAGCAGCACGACGGGACTAAAAAGCTCCTACAATGAGCAGTTCTTC. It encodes CASSTTGLKSSYNEQFF.

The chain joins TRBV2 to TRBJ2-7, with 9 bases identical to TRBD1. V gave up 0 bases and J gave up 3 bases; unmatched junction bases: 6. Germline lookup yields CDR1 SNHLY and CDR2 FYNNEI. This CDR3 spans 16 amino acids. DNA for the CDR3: TGTGCCAGCAGTGAAGCGAGGGACAGGGATGACTACGAGCAGTACTTC. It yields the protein CASSEARDRDDYEQYF. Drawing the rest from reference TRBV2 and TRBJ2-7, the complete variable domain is EPEVTQTPSHQVTQMGQEVILRCVPISNHLYFYWYRQILGQKVEFLVSFYNNEISEKSEIFDDQFSVERPDGSNFTLKIRSTKLEDSAMYFCASSEARDRDDYEQYFGPGTRLTVT.

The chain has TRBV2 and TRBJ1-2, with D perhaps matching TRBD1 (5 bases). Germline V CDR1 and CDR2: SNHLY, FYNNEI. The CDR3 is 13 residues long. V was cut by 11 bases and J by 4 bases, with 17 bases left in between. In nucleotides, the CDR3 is TGTGCCGGCCGGGACGGTGAACCCTATGGCTACACCTTC. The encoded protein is CAGRDGEPYGYTF.

The CDR3 here is CASSLIGGIQETQYF. CDR3 bases: TGTGCCAGCAGCTTAATTGGGGGGATCCAAGAGACCCAGTACTTC. The chain is built from TRBV7-3 and TRBJ2-5; a weak D match, TRBD2 (6 bases). Germline V gene sequence: CDR1 SGHTA, CDR2 FQGTGA. Trimming shortened V by 1 base and J by 1 base, and 10 bases separated the two germline ends. The CDR3 is 15 residues long.

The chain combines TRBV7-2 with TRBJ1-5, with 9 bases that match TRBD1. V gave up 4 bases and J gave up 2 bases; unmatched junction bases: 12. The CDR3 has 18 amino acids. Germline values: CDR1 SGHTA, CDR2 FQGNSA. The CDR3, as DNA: TGTGCCAGCAGCTGGGGAGCCGACAGGGGGTTTGGCAATCAGCCCCAGCATTTT. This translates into CASSWGADRGFGNQPQHF. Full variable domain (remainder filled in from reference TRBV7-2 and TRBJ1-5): GAGVSQSPSNKVTEKGKDVELRCDPISGHTALYWYRQSLGQGLEFLIYFQGNSAPDKSGLPSDRFSAERTGGSVSTLTIQRTQQEDSAVYLCASSWGADRGFGNQPQHFGDGTRLSIL.

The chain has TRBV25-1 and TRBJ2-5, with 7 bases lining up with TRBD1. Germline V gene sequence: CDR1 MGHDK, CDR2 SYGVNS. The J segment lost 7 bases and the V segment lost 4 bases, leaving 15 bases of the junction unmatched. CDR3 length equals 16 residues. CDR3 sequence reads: CASSAGSQGPHGTQYF. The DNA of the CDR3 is TGTGCCAGCAGTGCTGGTTCACAGGGGCCGCATGGGACCCAGTACTTC.

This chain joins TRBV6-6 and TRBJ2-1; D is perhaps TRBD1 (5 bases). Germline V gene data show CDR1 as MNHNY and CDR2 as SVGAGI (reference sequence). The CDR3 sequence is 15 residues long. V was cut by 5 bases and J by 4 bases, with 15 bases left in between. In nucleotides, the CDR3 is TGTGCCAGCAGTCCCGGACACCGAATGTACAATGAGCAGTTCTTC. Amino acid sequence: CASSPGHRMYNEQFF.

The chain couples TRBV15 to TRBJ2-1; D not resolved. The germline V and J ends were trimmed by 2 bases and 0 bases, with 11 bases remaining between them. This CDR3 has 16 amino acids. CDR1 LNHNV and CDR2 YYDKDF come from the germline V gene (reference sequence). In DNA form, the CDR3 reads TGTGCCACCAGCAGATCTCCCCCGAGCTCCTACAATGAGCAGTTCTTC. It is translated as CATSRSPPSSYNEQFF.

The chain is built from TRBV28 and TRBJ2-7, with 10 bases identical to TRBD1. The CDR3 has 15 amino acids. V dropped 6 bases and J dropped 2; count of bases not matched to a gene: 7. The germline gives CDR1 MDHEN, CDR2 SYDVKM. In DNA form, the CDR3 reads TGTGCCAGCAGCCAAGTCGGGACAGGGGCCTACGAGCAGTACTTC. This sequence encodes CASSQVGTGAYEQYF.

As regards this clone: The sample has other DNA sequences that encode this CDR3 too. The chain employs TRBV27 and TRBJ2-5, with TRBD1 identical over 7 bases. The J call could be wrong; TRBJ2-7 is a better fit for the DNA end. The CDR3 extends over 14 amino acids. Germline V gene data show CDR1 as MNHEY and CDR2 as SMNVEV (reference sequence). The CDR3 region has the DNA TGTGCCAGCTCTCCGACAGGGTCCAGCTACGAGCAGTACTTC. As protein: CASSPTGSSYEQYF.

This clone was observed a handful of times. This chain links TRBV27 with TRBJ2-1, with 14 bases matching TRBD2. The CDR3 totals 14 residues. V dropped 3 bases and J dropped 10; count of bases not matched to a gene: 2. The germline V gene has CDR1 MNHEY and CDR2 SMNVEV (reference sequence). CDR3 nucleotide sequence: TGTGCCAGCAGTTTCGGGACTAGCGGGAGAGAGCAGTTCTTC. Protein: CASSFGTSGREQFF.